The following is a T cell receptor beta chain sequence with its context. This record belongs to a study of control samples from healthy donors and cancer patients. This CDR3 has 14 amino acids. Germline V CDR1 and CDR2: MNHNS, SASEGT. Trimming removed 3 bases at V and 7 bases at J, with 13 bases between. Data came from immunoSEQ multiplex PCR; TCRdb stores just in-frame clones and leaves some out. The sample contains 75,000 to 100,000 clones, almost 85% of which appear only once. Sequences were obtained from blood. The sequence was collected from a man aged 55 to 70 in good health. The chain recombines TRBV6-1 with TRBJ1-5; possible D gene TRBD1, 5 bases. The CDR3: CASSEGPQGQPQHF. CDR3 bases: TGTGCCAGCAGTGAGGGCCCCCAGGGACAGCCCCAGCATTTT.